This T cell receptor (beta chain) stems from a study of T-cell memory formation after mild COVID-19. Overall study context: Most TCR clusters belonged to a single donor. Findings and caveats of the study: Still unconfirmed is whether the second-wave clones peaking on day 37 recognized SARS-CoV-2.

About this clonotype: Its antigen is unidentified.

After 5'RACE with constant-segment primers, TCR alpha and TCR beta cDNA libraries carrying sample barcodes and UMIs were obtained. Via MiXCR, TCRdb re-called the 5' RACE reads, giving one row per CDR3 protein. The sample includes roughly 130,000 distinct CDR3 sequences, approximately 15% of them seen just once. Germline assignment: CDR1 SGHDT and CDR2 YYEEEE. This CDR3 has 15 amino acids. Trimming stripped 1 base from V and 4 bases from J, with 14 bases between. This clonotype originated in an adult woman who had mild COVID-19 (a few samples of this study predate the infection). Cell type and time point are not known. The sample was PBMCs or a T cell subset sorted from them (not recorded which). The chain has TRBV5-6 and TRBJ1-2; the D gene is possibly TRBD1 (5 bases). In nucleotides, the CDR3 is TGTGCCAGCAGCTTGCGAGGAGGGGCTGGCTATGGCTACACCTTC. The encoded protein is CASSLRGGAGYGYTF.